This TCR beta chain was sequenced for a study of blood T cell repertoires in COVID-19. Across the whole study: The origin of the acute and convalescent COVID-19 samples was the United States, Italy and Spain.

Original methodology: Reference gene primers were amplified, and this amplification served to estimate nucleated cell counts. The protocol was immunoSEQ multiplex PCR, while the TCRdb copy is restricted to in-frame clones and leaves out a portion. The DNA gave D and trimming, while V, J and clone size come from that table. Seen here are some 260,000 clones, just over 90% observed once, and the top ten hold 1.5% to 2%. The germline CDR1 and CDR2 sequences are KGHSH and LQKENI. V gave up 5 bases and J gave up 1 base, with 6 bases separating them. This CDR3 has 12 amino acids. Input material: PBMCs or T cells enriched from blood (not recorded which). This clonotype was obtained from a woman aged 18-29 years who had recovered from COVID-19. The chain couples TRBV18 to TRBJ2-7; D not resolved. The CDR3 loop reads CASSSTSYEQYF. In nucleotides, the CDR3 is TGTGCCAGCTCATCGACATCCTACGAGCAGTACTTC.